Ten or more counts support the clone carrying this T cell receptor (beta chain). These data are taken from a study of read filtering for tumor transcriptome and immune sequencing. Molecular barcoded adaptors covering alpha/delta and beta/gamma chains were used on around 370 ng RNA. MiXCR was run by TCRdb on the reads, yielding one entry per CDR3 protein. The sample lists 40,000 to 50,000 distinct CDR3 sequences, roughly 12% occurring once. Specimen: a population of CD138-negative cells sorted from bone marrow. This receptor was identified in a donor aged 40 or over with multiple myeloma.

CDR3 sequence reads: CASSLLGQGSYNEQFF. As DNA, the CDR3 is TGTGCCAGCAGCCTACTGGGACAGGGCTCCTACAATGAGCAGTTCTTC. The chain joins TRBV7-9 to TRBJ2-1; 9 bases match TRBD1. Trimming removed 5 bases from V and 0 bases from J; junction bases left unmatched: 5. This CDR3 region has 16 residues. The germline CDR1 and CDR2 sequences are SEHNR and FQNEAQ (reference sequence).